The source of this T cell receptor (beta chain) is a study of T cell repertoires in cytomegalovirus infection. Study context: Indications of both CMV infection and matching HLA type were provided by public TCR beta signatures. Broader study findings: Using cumulative public TCR beta family frequency, the authors identified those who carried CMV together with the relevant HLA.

In germline, CDR1 is MNHEY, CDR2 SVGAGI. The CDR3 length is 13 residues. The V gene lost 0 bases and the J gene lost 4 bases, with 6 bases spanning the gap. MiXCR, run by TCRdb on the reads, gives a single entry per CDR3 protein. Of approximately 500,000 distinct CDR3 sequences in the sample, more than 25% were seen once. As regards this clonotype: The antigen remains unidentified.

Specimen: PBMCs. This sequence joins TRBV6-5 and TRBJ1-1, with unresolved D. This receptor was identified in a human donor in good health (CMV status not recorded). Some clones in this sample may be carry-over from other donors' samples. The CDR3 nucleotides are TGTGCCAGCAGTTACTCGTCGATCACTGAAGCTTTCTTT. It yields the protein CASSYSSITEAFF.